The rows below give T cell receptor beta chains drawn from one sample of a study of shared clonotypes between healthy human individuals. Using immunoSEQ multiplex PCR, the repertoire was profiled, and TCRdb retains in-frame clones only, with some absent. The sample holds hundreds of thousands of clones, about 96% seen once. Sequencing input: naive CD8+ T cells sorted from blood. These receptors were taken from a woman under 40 in good health. Both conserved end residues are part of each CDR3. A D gene is named only where the DNA matches it firmly. Clone size, where shown, is once, few, many, or a class for clones that have expanded.

d_call j_call clone_size v_call cdr3_aa cdr3_nt
TRBD1 TRBJ1-1 . TRBV19 CASSGGFYTEAFF TGTGCCAGCTCAGGGGGCTTCTACACTGAAGCTTTCTTT
TRBD2 TRBJ2-7 . TRBV6-6 CASSPQGLVNYEQYF TGTGCCAGCAGTCCCCAGGGACTAGTTAACTACGAGCAGTACTTC
. TRBJ2-7 . TRBV29-1 CSVEGELGSYEQYF TGCAGCGTTGAAGGGGAACTGGGATCCTACGAGCAGTACTTC
TRBD1 TRBJ1-5 . TRBV6-1 CASSEAPNPARGSYSNQPQHF TGTGCCAGCAGTGAAGCCCCTAACCCAGCCAGGGGGTCATATAGCAATCAGCCCCAGCATTTT
. TRBJ2-7 . TRBV13 CASRGAISPYEQYF TGTGCCAGCAGAGGCGCGATATCCCCCTACGAGCAGTACTTC
TRBD2 TRBJ2-7 . TRBV7-8 CASSLGLAGSSYEQYF TGTGCCAGCAGCTTAGGACTAGCGGGCAGCTCCTACGAGCAGTACTTC
. TRBJ2-7 . TRBV10-3 CAISHTGGSYEQYF TGTGCCATCAGTCATACCGGCGGCTCCTACGAGCAGTACTTC
TRBD2 TRBJ2-3 . TRBV4-1 CASSPTGTTLTDTQYF TGCGCCAGCAGCCCAACCGGGACTACCCTCACAGATACGCAGTATTTT
. TRBJ2-7 . TRBV7-9 CASSLARDYEQYF TGTGCCAGCAGCTTAGCCCGGGACTACGAGCAGTACTTC
. TRBJ2-7 . TRBV7-9 CASSPSESGKTYEQYF TGTGCCAGCAGCCCTAGTGAAAGCGGAAAAACCTACGAGCAGTACTTC
. TRBJ1-1 . TRBV14 CASKAGSVNTEAFF TGTGCCAGCAAAGCAGGGTCGGTGAACACTGAAGCTTTCTTT
. TRBJ1-4 . TRBV5-4 CASSSPGESNEKLFF TGTGCCAGCAGCTCCCCTGGAGAGAGTAATGAAAAACTGTTTTTT
. TRBJ2-7 . TRBV27 CASGRGQGRNEQYF TGTGCCAGCGGGCGGGGGCAGGGACGTAACGAGCAGTACTTC
. TRBJ2-6 once TRBV27 CASSLSAAGANVLTF TGTGCCAGCAGTTTAAGTGCTGCTGGGGCCAACGTCCTGACTTTC
. TRBJ2-1 . TRBV27 CASSLYGEFYNEQFF TGTGCCAGCAGTTTATATGGAGAATTCTACAATGAGCAGTTCTTC
. TRBJ1-4 . TRBV4-1 CASSQDPPPATNEKLFF TGCGCCAGCAGCCAAGATCCCCCTCCTGCAACTAATGAAAAACTGTTTTTT